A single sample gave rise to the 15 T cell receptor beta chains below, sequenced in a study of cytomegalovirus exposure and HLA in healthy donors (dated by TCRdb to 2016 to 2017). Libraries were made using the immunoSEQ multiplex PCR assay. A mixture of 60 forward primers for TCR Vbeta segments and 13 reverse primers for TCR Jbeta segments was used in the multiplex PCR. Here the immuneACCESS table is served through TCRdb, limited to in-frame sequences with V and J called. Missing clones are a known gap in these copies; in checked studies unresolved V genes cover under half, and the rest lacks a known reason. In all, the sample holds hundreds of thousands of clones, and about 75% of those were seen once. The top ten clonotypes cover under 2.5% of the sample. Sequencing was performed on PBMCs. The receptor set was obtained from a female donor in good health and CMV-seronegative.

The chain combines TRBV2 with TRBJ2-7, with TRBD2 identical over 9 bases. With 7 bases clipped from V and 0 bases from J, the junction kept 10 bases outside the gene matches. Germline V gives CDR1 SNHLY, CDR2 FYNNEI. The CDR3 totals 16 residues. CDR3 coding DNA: TGTGCCAGCACCGGCGGGAGGGCCAGGTTCTCCTACGAGCAGTACTTC. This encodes CASTGGRARFSYEQYF.

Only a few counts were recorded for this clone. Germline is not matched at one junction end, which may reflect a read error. The CDR3 reads CASSGTTILF. The CDR3 DNA reads as TGTGCCAGCAGCGGGACTACCATCCTCTTC. The V call is TRBV7-9, the J call TRBJ2-1; TRBD2 matches 7 bases. The CDR3 contains 10 residues. Germline V gene sequence: CDR1 SEHNR, CDR2 FQNEAQ (reference sequence).

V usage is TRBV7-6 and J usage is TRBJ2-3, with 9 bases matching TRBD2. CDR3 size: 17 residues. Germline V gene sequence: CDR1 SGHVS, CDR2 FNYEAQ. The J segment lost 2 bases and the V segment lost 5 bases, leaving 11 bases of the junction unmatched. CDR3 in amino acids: CASSPRASGTYTDTQYF. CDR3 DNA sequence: TGTGCCAGCAGCCCCCGGGCTAGCGGGACATACACAGATACGCAGTATTTT.

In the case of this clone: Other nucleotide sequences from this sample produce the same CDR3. The CDR3 nucleotides are TGTGCCAGCAGCTTGGCAGGGGGCGATCAGCCCCAGCATTTT. This codes for CASSLAGGDQPQHF. The chain has TRBV5-6 and TRBJ1-5; TRBD1 agrees at 8 bases. This CDR3 region has 14 residues. In germline, CDR1 is SGHDT, CDR2 YYEEEE. V was clipped by 0 bases and J by 5 bases; unmatched bases: 1.

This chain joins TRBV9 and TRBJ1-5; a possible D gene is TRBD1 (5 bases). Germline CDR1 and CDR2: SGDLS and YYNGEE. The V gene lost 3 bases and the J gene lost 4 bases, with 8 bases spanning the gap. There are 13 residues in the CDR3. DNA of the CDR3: TGTGCCAGCAGCGCGTCAGGGAATCAGCCCCAGCATTTT. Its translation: CASSASGNQPQHF.

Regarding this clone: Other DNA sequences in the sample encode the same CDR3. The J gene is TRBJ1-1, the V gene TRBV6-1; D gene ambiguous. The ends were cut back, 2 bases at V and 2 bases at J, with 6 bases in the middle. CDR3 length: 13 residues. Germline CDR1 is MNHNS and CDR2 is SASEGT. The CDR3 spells CASSETSNTEAFF. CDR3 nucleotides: TGTGCCAGCAGTGAAACTTCAAACACTGAAGCTTTCTTT.

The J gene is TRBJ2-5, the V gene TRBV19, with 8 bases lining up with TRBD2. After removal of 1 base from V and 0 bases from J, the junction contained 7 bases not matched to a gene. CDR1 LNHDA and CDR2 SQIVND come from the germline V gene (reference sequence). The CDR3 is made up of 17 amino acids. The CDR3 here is CASSIGLAPVYQETQYF. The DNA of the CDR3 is TGTGCCAGTAGTATAGGACTAGCGCCGGTTTACCAAGAGACCCAGTACTTC.

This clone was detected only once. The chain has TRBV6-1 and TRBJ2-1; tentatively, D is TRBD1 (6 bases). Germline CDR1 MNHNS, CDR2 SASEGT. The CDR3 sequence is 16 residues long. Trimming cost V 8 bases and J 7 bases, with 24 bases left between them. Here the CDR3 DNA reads TGTGCCAGCGGTGCACACAGGGTGATGGTCGGAAATGAGCAGTTCTTC. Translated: CASGAHRVMVGNEQFF.

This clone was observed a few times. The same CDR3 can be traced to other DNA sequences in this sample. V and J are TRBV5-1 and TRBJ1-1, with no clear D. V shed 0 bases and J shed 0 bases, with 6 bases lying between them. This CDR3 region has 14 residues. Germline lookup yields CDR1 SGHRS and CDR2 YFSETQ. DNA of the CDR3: TGCGCCAGCAGCTTGGACAATTTGAACACTGAAGCTTTCTTT. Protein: CASSLDNLNTEAFF.

The CDR3 reads CASSVGGSGGYNEQFF. The CDR3 DNA follows: TGTGCCAGCAGCGTAGGTGGTAGCGGGGGATACAATGAGCAGTTCTTC. The rearrangement joins TRBV9 to TRBJ2-1; 9 bases align to TRBD2. Germline values: CDR1 SGDLS, CDR2 YYNGEE. J was trimmed by 4 bases and V by 0 bases; bases with no gene match: 5. The CDR3 is 16 amino acids.

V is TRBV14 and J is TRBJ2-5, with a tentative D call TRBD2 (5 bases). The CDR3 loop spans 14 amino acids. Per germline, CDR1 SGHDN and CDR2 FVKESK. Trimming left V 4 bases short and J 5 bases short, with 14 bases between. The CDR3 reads CASSPTRKGETQYF. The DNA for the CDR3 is TGTGCCAGCAGCCCTACTAGGAAAGGGGAGACCCAGTACTTC.

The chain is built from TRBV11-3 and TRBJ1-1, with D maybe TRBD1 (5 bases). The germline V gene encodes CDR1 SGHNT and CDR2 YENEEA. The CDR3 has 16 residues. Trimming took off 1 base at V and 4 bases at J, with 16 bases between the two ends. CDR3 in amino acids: CASSLGGAGLGTEAFF. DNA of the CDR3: TGTGCCAGCAGCTTAGGAGGCGCGGGGCTGGGCACTGAAGCTTTCTTT. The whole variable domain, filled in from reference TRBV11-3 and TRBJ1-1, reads EAGVVQSPRYKIIEKKQPVAFWCNPISGHNTLYWYLQNLGQGPELLIRYENEEAVDDSQLPKDRFSAERLKGVDSTLKIQPAELGDSAVYLCASSLGGAGLGTEAFFGQGTRLTVV.

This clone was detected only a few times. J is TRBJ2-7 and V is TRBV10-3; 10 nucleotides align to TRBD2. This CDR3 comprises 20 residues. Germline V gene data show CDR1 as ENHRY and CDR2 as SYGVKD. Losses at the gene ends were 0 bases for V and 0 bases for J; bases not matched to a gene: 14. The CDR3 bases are TGTGCCATCAGTGAGTCACCGGGGGATTTAGCGGGAGGTCCCTCCTACGAGCAGTACTTC. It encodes CAISESPGDLAGGPSYEQYF.

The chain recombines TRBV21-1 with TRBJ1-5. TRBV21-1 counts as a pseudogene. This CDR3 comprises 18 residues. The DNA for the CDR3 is TGTGCCAGCAGCAAAGTACGACCAGGAGGGGTGGTCAATCAGCCCCAGCATTTT. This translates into CASSKVRPGGVVNQPQHF.

The DNA of the CDR3 is TGTGCCAGCAGTAAGAAGACAGGGAGCGGCTACACCTTC. Translation: CASSKKTGSGYTF. The genes are TRBV6-5 and TRBJ1-2; 7 bases agree with TRBD1. The CDR3 consists of 13 residues. V shed 5 bases and J 8 bases; nucleotides not matched to a gene: 8. CDR1 is MNHEY and CDR2 is SVGAGI in the germline V gene.